The rows below give T cell receptor beta chains drawn from one sample of a study of cytomegalovirus exposure and HLA in healthy donors. TCRdb keeps only in-frame clones here, not all; method: immunoSEQ multiplex PCR. The sample consists of roughly 140,000 clones, 64% of them appearing once. The specimen was PBMCs. Source of these receptors: a woman aged 25 to 39 in good health and CMV-seropositive. CDR3s include the opening cysteine and the closing phenylalanine or tryptophan. The order of the fields is D gene, J gene, clone size, V gene, CDR3 DNA, CDR3 protein. The D gene is left open where the match is weak. Rows may omit the clone size; those that give it use once, few, many or a size class.

d_call: NA
j_call: TRBJ1-2
clone_size: once
v_call: TRBV14
cdr3_nt: TGTGCCAGCAGCCAAGACGTCAGTGTTCGCACCTTC
cdr3_aa: CASSQDVSVRTF

d_call: TRBD2
j_call: TRBJ2-1
clone_size: NA
v_call: TRBV7-9
cdr3_nt: TGTGCCAGCAGCTTAGGAGCGGGGGCCTACAATGAGCAGTTCTTC
cdr3_aa: CASSLGAGAYNEQFF

d_call: TRBD1
j_call: TRBJ2-1
clone_size: few
v_call: TRBV6-1
cdr3_nt: TGTGCCAGCAGTGAGACAGGGGGCACGGGGGAGCAGTTCTTC
cdr3_aa: CASSETGGTGEQFF

d_call: NA
j_call: TRBJ1-2
clone_size: NA
v_call: TRBV6-1
cdr3_nt: TGTGCCAGCAGCGACCGGGGAGACTATGGCTACACCTTC
cdr3_aa: CASSDRGDYGYTF

d_call: TRBD2
j_call: TRBJ2-5
clone_size: NA
v_call: TRBV7-2
cdr3_nt: TGTGCCAGCAGCCGTAGCGGGGGGGCAGAGACCCAGTACTTC
cdr3_aa: CASSRSGGAETQYF

d_call: NA
j_call: TRBJ1-5
clone_size: NA
v_call: TRBV6-1
cdr3_nt: TGTGCCAGCAGTGAAGCGCTCTATAGCAATCAGCCCCAGCATTTT
cdr3_aa: CASSEALYSNQPQHF

d_call: NA
j_call: TRBJ2-5
clone_size: few
v_call: TRBV10-2
cdr3_nt: TGCGCCAGTCATGCAGGACAAGAGACCCAGTACTTC
cdr3_aa: CASHAGQETQYF

d_call: NA
j_call: TRBJ1-2
clone_size: NA
v_call: TRBV6-1
cdr3_nt: TGTGCCAGCAGTGAAACGGGAGACTATGGCTACACCTTC
cdr3_aa: CASSETGDYGYTF

d_call: NA
j_call: TRBJ1-2
clone_size: NA
v_call: TRBV6-5
cdr3_nt: TGTGCCAGCAGTCCCTTTGAGGGGAGGGGCTACACCTTC
cdr3_aa: CASSPFEGRGYTF

d_call: TRBD2
j_call: TRBJ2-1
clone_size: NA
v_call: TRBV6-1
cdr3_nt: TGTGCCAGCAGCAGACTAGCTTCCTACAATGAGCAGTTCTTC
cdr3_aa: CASSRLASYNEQFF

d_call: NA
j_call: TRBJ2-1
clone_size: NA
v_call: TRBV18
cdr3_nt: TGTGCCAGCTCACCTAGAGGAAGCTCCTACAATGAGCAGTTCTTC
cdr3_aa: CASSPRGSSYNEQFF

d_call: NA
j_call: TRBJ1-2
clone_size: NA
v_call: TRBV20-1
cdr3_nt: TGCAGTGCTCCAGACTATGGCTACACCTTC
cdr3_aa: CSAPDYGYTF

d_call: NA
j_call: TRBJ1-5
clone_size: NA
v_call: TRBV6-1
cdr3_nt: TGTGCCAGCAGTCCAGGGAATCAGCCCCAGCATTTT
cdr3_aa: CASSPGNQPQHF

d_call: NA
j_call: TRBJ1-4
clone_size: NA
v_call: TRBV6-5
cdr3_nt: TGTGCCAGCAGAAAGAGGGATGCAACTAATGAAAAACTGTTTTTT
cdr3_aa: CASRKRDATNEKLFF

d_call: NA
j_call: TRBJ2-7
clone_size: NA
v_call: TRBV6-5
cdr3_nt: TGTGCCAGCAGTTACGGAGGAACCTACGAGCAGTACTTC
cdr3_aa: CASSYGGTYEQYF

d_call: NA
j_call: TRBJ1-2
clone_size: NA
v_call: TRBV21-1
cdr3_nt: TGTGCCAGCAGCAAAGCGCCCATCGGGGGCTACACCTTC
cdr3_aa: CASSKAPIGGYTF

d_call: TRBD2
j_call: TRBJ2-3
clone_size: NA
v_call: TRBV4-1
cdr3_nt: TGCGCCAGCAGCCGCGTCGCAACCGGGGGGGGAGCAGATACGCAGTATTTT
cdr3_aa: CASSRVATGGGADTQYF

d_call: TRBD1
j_call: TRBJ2-7
clone_size: NA
v_call: TRBV10-3
cdr3_nt: TGTGCCATCAGTGAGTCATCGGGACAGGGGAGAGAGCAGTACTTC
cdr3_aa: CAISESSGQGREQYF

d_call: NA
j_call: TRBJ2-1
clone_size: once
v_call: TRBV4-2
cdr3_nt: TGTGCCAGCAGCCTCAATCAAGGGGGGGGCAGGAGACCTGAGCAGTTCTTC
cdr3_aa: CASSLNQGGGRRPEQFF

d_call: TRBD2
j_call: TRBJ2-1
clone_size: NA
v_call: TRBV5-1
cdr3_nt: TGCGCCAGCAGCTTGGGGCGGGGGGGCGGCAATGAGCAGTTCTTC
cdr3_aa: CASSLGRGGGNEQFF

d_call: TRBD1
j_call: TRBJ2-1
clone_size: few
v_call: TRBV7-9
cdr3_nt: TGTGCCAGCAGCCTCGGACAGGGGGCGTTCAATGAGCAGTTCTTC
cdr3_aa: CASSLGQGAFNEQFF

d_call: TRBD1
j_call: TRBJ2-4
clone_size: once
v_call: TRBV6-5
cdr3_nt: TGTGCCAGCAGCACAGGACAGGGAAACATTCAGTACTTC
cdr3_aa: CASSTGQGNIQYF

d_call: NA
j_call: TRBJ2-1
clone_size: NA
v_call: TRBV28
cdr3_nt: TGTGCCAGCAGTTTAGTGGCAGAGGGCAATGAGCAGTTCTTC
cdr3_aa: CASSLVAEGNEQFF

d_call: TRBD2
j_call: TRBJ2-3
clone_size: NA
v_call: TRBV2
cdr3_nt: TGTGCCAGCAGCCTCGAACTTAGCGGGGGGCTAAGCACAGATACGCAGTATTTT
cdr3_aa: CASSLELSGGLSTDTQYF

d_call: NA
j_call: TRBJ1-5
clone_size: NA
v_call: TRBV10-3
cdr3_nt: TGTGCCATCAGTGAGCGGTTCGGAGGGCTCCAGCCCCAGCATTTT
cdr3_aa: CAISERFGGLQPQHF

d_call: NA
j_call: TRBJ2-1
clone_size: NA
v_call: TRBV10-3
cdr3_nt: TGTGCCATCAGTGAGTCAGGGGCCGGGAGCTCCTACAATGAGCAGTTCTTC
cdr3_aa: CAISESGAGSSYNEQFF

d_call: NA
j_call: TRBJ1-1
clone_size: NA
v_call: TRBV18
cdr3_nt: TGTGCCAGCTCACCACTCGACCAGGGCACTGAAGCTTTCTTT
cdr3_aa: CASSPLDQGTEAFF

d_call: NA
j_call: TRBJ1-5
clone_size: NA
v_call: TRBV5-1
cdr3_nt: TGCGCCAGCAGCTTGGAGTCTGGGCAGAGTCAGCCCCAGCATTTT
cdr3_aa: CASSLESGQSQPQHF

d_call: TRBD1
j_call: TRBJ1-2
clone_size: once
v_call: TRBV6-5
cdr3_nt: TGTGCCAGCAGTTACTCTCCCAGGGGGATGGGGGGCTACACCTTC
cdr3_aa: CASSYSPRGMGGYTF

d_call: NA
j_call: TRBJ2-1
clone_size: NA
v_call: TRBV19
cdr3_nt: TGTGCCAGTAGGTCAACAGGGTTGGGTTGGCGCGTTGAGCAGTTCTTC
cdr3_aa: CASRSTGLGWRVEQFF

d_call: TRBD1
j_call: TRBJ2-5
clone_size: medium-sized
v_call: TRBV30
cdr3_nt: TGTGCCTGGACCCGGGACAGGGCTCTCCAAGAGACCCAGTACTTC
cdr3_aa: CAWTRDRALQETQYF

d_call: NA
j_call: TRBJ1-4
clone_size: NA
v_call: TRBV7-9
cdr3_nt: TGTGCCAGCAGCCCGGGGTGGACTGAAAAACTGTTTTTT
cdr3_aa: CASSPGWTEKLFF

d_call: TRBD2
j_call: TRBJ2-3
clone_size: once
v_call: TRBV2
cdr3_nt: TGTGCCAGCAGTGGTCTTAGCGGGAGCCTTACCGATACGCAGTATTTT
cdr3_aa: CASSGLSGSLTDTQYF

d_call: NA
j_call: TRBJ2-7
clone_size: NA
v_call: TRBV19
cdr3_nt: TGTGCCAGTCATAGCCTCGGGACATCGGGCTACGAGCAGTACTTC
cdr3_aa: CASHSLGTSGYEQYF

d_call: TRBD1
j_call: TRBJ1-1
clone_size: NA
v_call: TRBV4-2
cdr3_nt: TGTGCCAGCAGCCACGCAACTTCGCCGGGACAGGACAACACTGAAGCTTTCTTT
cdr3_aa: CASSHATSPGQDNTEAFF